The source of this TCR beta chain is a study of T cells in Graves' hyperthyroidism and ophthalmopathy. Study-wide background: Upon initial diagnosis and before any treatment, peripheral blood was collected.

This CDR3 has 15 residues. V lost 5 bases, J lost 4 bases, and 18 bases lay in between. Germline loops: CDR1 MNHNS, CDR2 SASEGT. Researchers took RNA transcripts and amplified the TCR beta CDR3 regions from them. A first-round RT-PCR of the TCR CDR3 used the HTBI primer set. MiXCR was run by TCRdb on the multiplex PCR reads, yielding one entry per CDR3 protein. The top ten hold over 45% of the sample, which has 560,000 or so distinct CDR3 sequences, 15% to 20% seen once. Specimen: blood. V usage is TRBV6-1 and J usage is TRBJ2-7, with D tentatively TRBD1 (5 bases). The TCR originated in a man aged 35-49 years with Graves' ophthalmopathy. The CDR3 loop reads CASSFLQVSAYEQYF. CDR3 nucleotide sequence: TGTGCCAGCAGTTTTCTACAGGTTTCGGCGTACGAGCAGTACTTC.